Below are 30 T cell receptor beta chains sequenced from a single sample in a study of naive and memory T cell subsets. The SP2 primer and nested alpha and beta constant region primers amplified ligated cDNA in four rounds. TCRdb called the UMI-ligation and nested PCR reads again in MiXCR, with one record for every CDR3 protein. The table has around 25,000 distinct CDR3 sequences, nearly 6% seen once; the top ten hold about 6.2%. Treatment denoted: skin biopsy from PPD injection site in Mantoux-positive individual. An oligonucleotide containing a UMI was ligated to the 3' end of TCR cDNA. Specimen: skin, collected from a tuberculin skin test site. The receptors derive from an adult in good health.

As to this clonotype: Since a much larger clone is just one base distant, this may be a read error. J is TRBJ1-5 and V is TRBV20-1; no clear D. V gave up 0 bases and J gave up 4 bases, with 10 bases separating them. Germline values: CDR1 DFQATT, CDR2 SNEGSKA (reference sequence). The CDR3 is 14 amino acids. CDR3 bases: TGCAGTGCTAGAGAGACCACAGCTAATCAGCCCCAGCATTTT. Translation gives CSARETTANQPQHF.

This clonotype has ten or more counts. The CDR3: CSVVVTKPHLSSGANVLTF. CDR3 in DNA: TGCAGCGTTGTGGTGACGAAACCACACCTGAGTTCTGGGGCCAACGTCCTGACTTTC. The rearrangement joins TRBV29-1 to TRBJ2-6, with D hard to call. V lost 4 bases and J lost 1, with 23 bases in between. Germline-derived CDR1 and CDR2 are SQVTM and ANQGSEA. The CDR3 totals 19 residues.

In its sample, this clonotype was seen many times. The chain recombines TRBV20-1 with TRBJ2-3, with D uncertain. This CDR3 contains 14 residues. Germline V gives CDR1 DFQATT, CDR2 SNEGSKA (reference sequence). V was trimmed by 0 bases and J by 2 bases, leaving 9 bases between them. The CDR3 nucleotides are TGCAGTGCTAGAGATGTAGAGATCACAGATACGCAGTATTTT. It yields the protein CSARDVEITDTQYF.

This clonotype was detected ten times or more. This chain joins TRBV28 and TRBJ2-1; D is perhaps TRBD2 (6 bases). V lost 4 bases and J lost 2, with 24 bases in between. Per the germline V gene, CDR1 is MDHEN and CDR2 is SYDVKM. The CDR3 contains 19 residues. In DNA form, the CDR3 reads TGTGCCAGCAGTTCAAATGGAGATACGGGAGAAGTGGCCTACAATGAGCAGTTCTTC. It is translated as CASSSNGDTGEVAYNEQFF. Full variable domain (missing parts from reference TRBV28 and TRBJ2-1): DVKVTQSSRYLVKRTGEKVFLECVQDMDHENMFWYRQDPGLGLRLIYFSYDVKMKEKGDIPEGYSVSREKKERFSLILESASTNQTSMYLCASSSNGDTGEVAYNEQFFGPGTRLTVL.

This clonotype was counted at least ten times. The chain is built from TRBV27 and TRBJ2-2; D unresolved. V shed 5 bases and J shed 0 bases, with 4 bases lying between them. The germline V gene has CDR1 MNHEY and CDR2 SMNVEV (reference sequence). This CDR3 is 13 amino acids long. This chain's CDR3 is CASSIPNTGELFF. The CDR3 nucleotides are TGTGCCAGCAGTATACCGAACACCGGGGAGCTGTTTTTT.

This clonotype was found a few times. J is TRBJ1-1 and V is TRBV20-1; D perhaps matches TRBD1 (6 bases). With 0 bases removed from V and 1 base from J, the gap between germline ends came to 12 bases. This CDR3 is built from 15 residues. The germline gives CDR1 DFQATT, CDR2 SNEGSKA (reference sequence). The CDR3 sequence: CSARDSGTTNTEAFF. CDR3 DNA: TGCAGTGCTAGAGATAGCGGGACAACGAACACTGAAGCTTTCTTT.

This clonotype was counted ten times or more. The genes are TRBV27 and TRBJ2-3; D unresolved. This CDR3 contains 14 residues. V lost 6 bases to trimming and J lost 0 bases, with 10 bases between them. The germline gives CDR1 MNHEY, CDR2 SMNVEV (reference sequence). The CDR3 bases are TGTGCCAGCAGAAGGCAGACTAGCACAGATACGCAGTATTTT. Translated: CASRRQTSTDTQYF.

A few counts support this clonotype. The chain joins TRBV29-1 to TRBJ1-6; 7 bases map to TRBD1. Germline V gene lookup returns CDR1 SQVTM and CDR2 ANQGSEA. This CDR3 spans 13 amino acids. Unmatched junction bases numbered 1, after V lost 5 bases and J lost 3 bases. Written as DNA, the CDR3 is TGCAGCGTTCGGACAGGCTATAATTCACCCCTCCACTTT. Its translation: CSVRTGYNSPLHF.

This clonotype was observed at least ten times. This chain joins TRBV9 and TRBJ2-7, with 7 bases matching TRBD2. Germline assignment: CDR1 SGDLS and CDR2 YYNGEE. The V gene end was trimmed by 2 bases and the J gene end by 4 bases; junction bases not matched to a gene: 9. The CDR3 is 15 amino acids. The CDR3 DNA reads TGTGCCAGCAGCGTCGGCAGCGGGGCGGAGTACGAGCAGTACTTC. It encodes CASSVGSGAEYEQYF. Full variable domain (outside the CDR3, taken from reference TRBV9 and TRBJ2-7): DSGVTQTPKHLITATGQRVTLRCSPRSGDLSVYWYQQSLDQGLQFLIQYYNGEERAKGNILERFSAQQFPDLHSELNLSSLELGDSALYFCASSVGSGAEYEQYFGPGTRLTVT.

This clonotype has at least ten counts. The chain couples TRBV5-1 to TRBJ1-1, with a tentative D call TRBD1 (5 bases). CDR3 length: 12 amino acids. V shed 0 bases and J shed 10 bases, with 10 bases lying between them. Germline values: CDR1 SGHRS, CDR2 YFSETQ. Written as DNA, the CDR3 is TGCGCCAGCAGCTTGGTAGGGGTCGGAGCTTTCTTT. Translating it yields CASSLVGVGAFF.

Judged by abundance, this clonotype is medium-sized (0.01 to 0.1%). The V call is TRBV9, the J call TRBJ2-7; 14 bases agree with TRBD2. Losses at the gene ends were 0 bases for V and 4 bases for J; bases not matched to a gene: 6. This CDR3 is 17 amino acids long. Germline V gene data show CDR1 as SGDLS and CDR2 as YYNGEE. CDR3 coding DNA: TGTGCCAGCAGCGTAGAGTGGGGGACTAGCGGGAGTTACGAGCAGTACTTC. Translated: CASSVEWGTSGSYEQYF.

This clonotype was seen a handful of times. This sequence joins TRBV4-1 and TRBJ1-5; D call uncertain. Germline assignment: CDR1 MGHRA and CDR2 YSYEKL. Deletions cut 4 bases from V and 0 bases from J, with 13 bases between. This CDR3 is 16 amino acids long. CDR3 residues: CASSPKIDYSNQPQHF. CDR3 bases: TGCGCCAGCAGCCCAAAGATTGACTATAGCAATCAGCCCCAGCATTTT.

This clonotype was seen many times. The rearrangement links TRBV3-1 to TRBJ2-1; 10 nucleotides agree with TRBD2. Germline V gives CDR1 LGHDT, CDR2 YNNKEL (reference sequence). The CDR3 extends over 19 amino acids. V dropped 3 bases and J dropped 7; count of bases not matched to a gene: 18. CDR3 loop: CASSQAPYFLAGAGNEQFF. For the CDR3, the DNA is TGTGCCAGCAGCCAGGCGCCCTATTTTCTAGCGGGAGCGGGTAATGAGCAGTTCTTC.

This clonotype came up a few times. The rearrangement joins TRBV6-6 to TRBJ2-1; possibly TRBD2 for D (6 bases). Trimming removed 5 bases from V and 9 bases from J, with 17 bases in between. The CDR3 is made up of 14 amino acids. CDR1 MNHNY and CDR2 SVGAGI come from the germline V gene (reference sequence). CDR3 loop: CASSLPSEGVEQFF. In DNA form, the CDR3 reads TGTGCCAGCAGTCTACCTAGCGAGGGTGTTGAGCAGTTCTTC.

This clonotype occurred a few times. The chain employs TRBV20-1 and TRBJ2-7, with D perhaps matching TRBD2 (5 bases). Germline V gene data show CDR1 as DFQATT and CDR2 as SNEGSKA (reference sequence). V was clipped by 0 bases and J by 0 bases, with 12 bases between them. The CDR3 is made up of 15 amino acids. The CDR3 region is CSARDLGADSYEQYF. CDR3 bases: TGCAGTGCTAGAGATCTCGGAGCGGACTCCTACGAGCAGTACTTC.

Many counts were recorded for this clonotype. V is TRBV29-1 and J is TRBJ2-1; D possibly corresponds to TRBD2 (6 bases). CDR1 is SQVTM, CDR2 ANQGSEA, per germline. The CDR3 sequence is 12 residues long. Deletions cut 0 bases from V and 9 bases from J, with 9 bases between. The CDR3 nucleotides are TGCAGCGTTGAAGAGGGGGGTAGTGAGCAGTTCTTC. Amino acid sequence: CSVEEGGSEQFF.

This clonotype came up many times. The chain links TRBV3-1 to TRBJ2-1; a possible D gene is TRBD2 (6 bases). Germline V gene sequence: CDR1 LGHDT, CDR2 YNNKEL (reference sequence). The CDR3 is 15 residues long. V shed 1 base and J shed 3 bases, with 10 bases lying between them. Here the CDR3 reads CASSQVGGFYNEQFF. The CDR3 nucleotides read TGTGCCAGCAGCCAAGTTGGGGGGTTCTACAATGAGCAGTTCTTC.

In nucleotides, the CDR3 is TGTGCCAGCAGCACGACAGCCTCTGGAAACACCATATATTTT. Encoded protein: CASSTTASGNTIYF. The rearrangement links TRBV6-6 to TRBJ1-3; TRBD1 is a possible D gene (5 bases). Germline-derived CDR1 and CDR2 are MNHNY and SVGAGI (reference sequence). The CDR3 has 14 amino acids. V was shortened by 6 bases and J by 0 bases, with 9 bases between the two germline ends.

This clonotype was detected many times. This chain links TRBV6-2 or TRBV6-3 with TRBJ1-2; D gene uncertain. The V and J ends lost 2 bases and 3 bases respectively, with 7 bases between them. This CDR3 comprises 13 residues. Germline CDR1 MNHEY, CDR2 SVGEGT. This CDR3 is CASSYGTDYGYTF. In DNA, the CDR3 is TGTGCCAGCAGTTACGGTACGGACTATGGCTACACCTTC.

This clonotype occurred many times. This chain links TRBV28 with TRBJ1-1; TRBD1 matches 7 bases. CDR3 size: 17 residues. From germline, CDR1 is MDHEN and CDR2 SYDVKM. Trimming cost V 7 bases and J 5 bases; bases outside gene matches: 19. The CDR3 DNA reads TGTGCCAGCATAGGGGGCCCGGGCTCTCCACTGGGGACTGAAGCTTTCTTT. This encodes CASIGGPGSPLGTEAFF.

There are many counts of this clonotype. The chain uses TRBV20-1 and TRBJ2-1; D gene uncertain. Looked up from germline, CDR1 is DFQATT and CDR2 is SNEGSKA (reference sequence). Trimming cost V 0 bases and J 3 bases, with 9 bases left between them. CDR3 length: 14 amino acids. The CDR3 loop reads CSAREFGDYNEQFF. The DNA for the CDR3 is TGCAGTGCTAGAGAGTTTGGGGACTACAATGAGCAGTTCTTC.

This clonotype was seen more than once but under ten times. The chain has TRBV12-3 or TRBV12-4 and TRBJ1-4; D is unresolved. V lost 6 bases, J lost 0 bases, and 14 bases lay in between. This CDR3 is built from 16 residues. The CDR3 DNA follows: TGTGCCAGCAGAGACCTCGACGGCGCAACTAATGAAAAACTGTTTTTT. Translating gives CASRDLDGATNEKLFF.

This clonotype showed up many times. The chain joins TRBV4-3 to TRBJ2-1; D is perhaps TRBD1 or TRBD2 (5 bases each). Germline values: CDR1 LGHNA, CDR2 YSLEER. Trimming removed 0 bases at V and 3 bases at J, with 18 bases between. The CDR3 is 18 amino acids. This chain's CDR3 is CASSQEGVGSVLYNEQFF. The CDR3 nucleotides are TGCGCCAGCAGCCAAGAGGGGGTCGGGTCCGTCCTCTACAATGAGCAGTTCTTC.

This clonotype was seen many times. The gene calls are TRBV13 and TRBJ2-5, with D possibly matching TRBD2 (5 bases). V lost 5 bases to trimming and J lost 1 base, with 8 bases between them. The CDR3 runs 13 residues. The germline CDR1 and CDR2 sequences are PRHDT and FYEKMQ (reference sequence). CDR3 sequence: CASSLAPQETQYF. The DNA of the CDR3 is TGTGCCAGCAGCCTAGCCCCCCAAGAGACCCAGTACTTC. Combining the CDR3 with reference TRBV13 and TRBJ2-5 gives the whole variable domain AAGVIQSPRHLIKEKRETATLKCYPIPRHDTVYWYQQGPGQDPQFLISFYEKMQSDKGSIPDRFSAQQFSDYHSELNMSSLELGDSALYFCASSLAPQETQYFGPGTRLLVL.

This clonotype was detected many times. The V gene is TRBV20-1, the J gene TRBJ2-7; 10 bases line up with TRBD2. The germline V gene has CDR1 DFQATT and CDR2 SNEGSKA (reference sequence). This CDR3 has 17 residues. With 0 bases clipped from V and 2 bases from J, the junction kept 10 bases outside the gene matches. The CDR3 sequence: CSARDLLAGVYPYEQYF. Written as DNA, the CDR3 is TGCAGTGCTAGAGATCTCCTAGCGGGAGTTTACCCCTACGAGCAGTACTTC.

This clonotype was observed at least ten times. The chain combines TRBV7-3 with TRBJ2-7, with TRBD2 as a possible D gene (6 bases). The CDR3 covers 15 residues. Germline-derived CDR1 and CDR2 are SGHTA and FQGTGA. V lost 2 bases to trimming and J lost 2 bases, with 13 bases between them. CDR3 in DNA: TGTGCCAGCAGCTTATCCCCTAGCGCGACCTACGAGCAGTACTTC. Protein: CASSLSPSATYEQYF.

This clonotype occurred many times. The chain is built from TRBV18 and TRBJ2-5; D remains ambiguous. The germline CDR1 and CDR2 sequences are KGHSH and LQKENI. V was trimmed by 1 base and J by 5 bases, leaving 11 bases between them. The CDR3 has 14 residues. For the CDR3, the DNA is TGTGCCAGCTCACCACGAGAGTTGCAGGAGACCCAGTACTTC. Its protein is CASSPRELQETQYF.

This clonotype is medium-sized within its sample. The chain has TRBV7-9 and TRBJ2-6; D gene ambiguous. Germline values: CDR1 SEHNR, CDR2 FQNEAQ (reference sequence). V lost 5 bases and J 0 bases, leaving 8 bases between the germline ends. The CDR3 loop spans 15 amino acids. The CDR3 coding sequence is TGTGCCAGCAGCAGAACAAACTCTGGGGCCAACGTCCTGACTTTC. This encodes CASSRTNSGANVLTF.

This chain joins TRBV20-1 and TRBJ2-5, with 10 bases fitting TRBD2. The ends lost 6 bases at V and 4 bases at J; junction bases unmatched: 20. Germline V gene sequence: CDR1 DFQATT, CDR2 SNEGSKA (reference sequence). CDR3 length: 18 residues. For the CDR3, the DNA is TGCAGTGCCACCGAAGCGGGAGGGTACCCCACGCAAGGAGAGACCCAGTACTTC. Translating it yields CSATEAGGYPTQGETQYF.

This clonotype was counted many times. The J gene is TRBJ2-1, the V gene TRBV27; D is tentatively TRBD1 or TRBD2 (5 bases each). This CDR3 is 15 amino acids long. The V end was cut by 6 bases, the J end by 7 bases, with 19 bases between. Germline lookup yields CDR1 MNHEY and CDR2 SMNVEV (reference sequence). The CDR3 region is CASSYGTLQRNEQFF. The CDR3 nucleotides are TGTGCCAGCAGCTACGGGACGCTTCAGCGGAATGAGCAGTTCTTC.